This is a list of T cell receptor beta chains from one sample in a study of blood T cell repertoires in COVID-19. Profiled with immunoSEQ multiplex PCR; TCRdb holds only in-frame clones, not every one. The table shows a few hundred thousand clones, with roughly 88% occurring only once. The sample was peripheral blood. Receptors originate from an elderly man with acute or convalescent COVID-19. Each CDR3 is given with its conserved first and last residue. A D gene is named only where the DNA matches it firmly. Rows may omit the clone size; those that give it use once, few, many or a size class.

>.|TRBJ2-4|TRBV11-2|.
CASSQNRVNIQYF
TGTGCCAGCAGCCAGAACAGGGTGAACATTCAGTACTTC
>TRBD1|TRBJ1-5|TRBV19|.
CASSIGQGLNQPQHF
TGTGCCAGTAGTATCGGACAGGGATTGAATCAGCCCCAGCATTTT
>.|TRBJ1-2|TRBV28|few
CASSYSDSYGYTF
TGTGCCAGCAGTTACTCGGACAGCTATGGCTACACCTTC
>.|TRBJ1-5|TRBV18|once
CASSPGTPNQPQHF
TGTGCCAGCTCACCAGGGACACCTAATCAGCCCCAGCATTTT
>.|TRBJ1-6|TRBV4-3|.
CASSPTVNSPLHF
TGCGCCAGCAGCCCGACAGTTAATTCACCCCTCCACTTT
>TRBD2|TRBJ2-1|TRBV7-2|.
CASSSGLAGFFGEQFF
TGTGCCAGCAGCTCCGGACTAGCGGGATTTTTCGGTGAGCAGTTCTTC
>TRBD1|TRBJ1-5|TRBV6-2/TRBV6-3|.
CASSYRGQLNQPQHF
TGTGCCAGCAGTTACAGGGGACAGCTCAATCAGCCCCAGCATTTT
>TRBD1|TRBJ1-5|TRBV10-3|few
CAIRGQGSNQPQHF
TGTGCCATCAGGGGACAGGGTAGCAATCAGCCCCAGCATTTT
>.|TRBJ2-3|TRBV7-3|once
CASSSQGQSTDTQYF
TGTGCCAGCAGCTCGCAAGGACAGAGCACAGATACGCAGTATTTT
>TRBD1|TRBJ2-7|TRBV5-1|.
CASSRGGQGAEEQYF
TGCGCCAGCAGCAGGGGAGGACAGGGGGCAGAGGAGCAGTACTTC
>TRBD1|TRBJ1-5|TRBV6-5|.
CASSLSGTGGPQHF
TGTGCCAGCAGTCTCTCAGGGACAGGGGGGCCCCAGCATTTT
>.|TRBJ1-2|TRBV28|.
CASSLLGGPGGYTF
TGTGCCAGCAGTTTACTGGGGGGGCCCGGTGGCTACACCTTC
>.|TRBJ2-3|TRBV9|once
CASSVVSGGAFDTQYF
TGTGCCAGCAGCGTAGTATCTGGGGGCGCGTTTGATACGCAGTATTTT
>.|TRBJ2-7|TRBV5-1|.
CASSAPDSAAEQYF
TGCGCCAGCAGCGCCCCAGACTCCGCCGCCGAGCAGTACTTC
>TRBD1|TRBJ2-7|TRBV6-5|few
CASRTGETYEQYF
TGTGCCAGCAGGACAGGGGAGACCTACGAGCAGTACTTC
>TRBD1|TRBJ2-7|TRBV20-1|.
CSANRGDEQYF
TGCAGTGCAAACAGGGGCGACGAGCAGTACTTC
>.|TRBJ1-3|TRBV3-1/TRBV3-2|.
CASSPRSSGNTIYF
TGTGCCAGCAGCCCCCGGAGCTCTGGAAACACCATATATTTT
>TRBD2|TRBJ2-1|TRBV11-3|.
CASSFSAGGYYNEQFF
TGTGCCAGCAGCTTCTCGGCGGGGGGGTACTACAATGAGCAGTTCTTC
>TRBD1|TRBJ1-1|TRBV9|.
CASSGGDRVNTEAFF
TGTGCCAGCAGCGGAGGGGACAGAGTAAACACTGAAGCTTTCTTT
>TRBD2|TRBJ2-1|TRBV5-4|.
CASSFSGAMSYNEQFF
TGTGCCAGCAGTTTTAGCGGGGCTATGTCCTACAATGAGCAGTTCTTC
>TRBD1|TRBJ1-1|TRBV5-1|once
CASSLEGQGFNTEAFF
TGCGCCAGCAGCTTGGAGGGACAGGGGTTCAACACTGAAGCTTTCTTT
>.|TRBJ1-4|TRBV4-3|.
CASSQEWPRTANEKLFF
TGCGCCAGCAGCCAAGAGTGGCCCCGGACAGCAAATGAAAAACTGTTTTTT
>.|TRBJ1-5|TRBV7-2|.
CASSLGRSNQPQHF
TGTGCCAGCAGCTTAGGTAGAAGTAATCAGCCCCAGCATTTT
>TRBD1|TRBJ1-2|TRBV5-1|few
CASSLQGPTGDGYTF
TGCGCCAGCAGCTTGCAGGGCCCCACAGGGGATGGCTACACCTTC
>TRBD1|TRBJ1-2|TRBV5-4|.
CASSLRGQKTGYTF
TGTGCCAGCAGCTTGAGGGGACAGAAGACTGGCTACACCTTC
>TRBD1|TRBJ1-6|TRBV3-1/TRBV3-2|.
CASSQGRGRIWSPLHF
TGTGCCAGCAGCCAAGGCAGGGGGCGGATTTGGTCACCCCTCCACTTT
>TRBD2|TRBJ2-6|TRBV24-1|.
CALGGRGANVLTF
TGTGCCCTGGGCGGGAGGGGGGCCAACGTCCTGACTTTC
>TRBD1|TRBJ1-4|TRBV6-5|.
CASSYGKGQGNEKLFF
TGTGCCAGCAGTTACGGCAAGGGACAGGGGAATGAAAAACTGTTTTTT
>.|TRBJ1-5|TRBV5-1|.
CASSLVGGNQPQHF
TGCGCCAGCAGCTTGGTAGGGGGCAATCAGCCCCAGCATTTT
>TRBD1|TRBJ1-1|TRBV19|.
CASSSLTGTGVTFF
TGTGCCAGTAGTAGCTTGACAGGGACAGGAGTAACTTTCTTT
>TRBD1|TRBJ1-4|TRBV28|.
CASSSTGTGREKLFF
TGTGCCAGCAGTTCCACCGGGACAGGGCGCGAAAAACTGTTTTTT
>TRBD1|TRBJ2-2|TRBV7-7|few
CASSWDRGGELFF
TGTGCTAGCAGCTGGGACAGGGGAGGGGAGCTGTTTTTT
>.|TRBJ2-2|TRBV10-2|.
CASSFQNTGELFF
TGCGCCAGCAGTTTCCAAAACACCGGGGAGCTGTTTTTT
>TRBD2|TRBJ2-7|TRBV14|.
CASSRNPLLAGLTYEQYF
TGTGCCAGCAGCCGCAACCCCCTTTTAGCGGGTCTGACCTACGAGCAGTACTTC